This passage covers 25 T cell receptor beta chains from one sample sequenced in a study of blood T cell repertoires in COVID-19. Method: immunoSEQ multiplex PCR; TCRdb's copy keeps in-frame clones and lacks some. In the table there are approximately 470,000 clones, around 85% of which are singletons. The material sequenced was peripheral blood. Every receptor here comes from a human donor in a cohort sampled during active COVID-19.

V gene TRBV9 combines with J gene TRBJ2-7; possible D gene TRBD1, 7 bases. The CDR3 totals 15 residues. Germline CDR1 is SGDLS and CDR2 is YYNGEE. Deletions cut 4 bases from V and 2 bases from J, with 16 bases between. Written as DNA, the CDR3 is TGTGCCAGCAGCCCTCAGGGGGGAAACCCCTACGAGCAGTACTTC. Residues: CASSPQGGNPYEQYF.

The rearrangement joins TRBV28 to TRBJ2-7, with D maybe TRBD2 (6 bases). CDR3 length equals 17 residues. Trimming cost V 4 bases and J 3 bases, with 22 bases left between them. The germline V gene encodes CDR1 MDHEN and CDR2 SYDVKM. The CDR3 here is CASSSFTQIRDFYEQYF. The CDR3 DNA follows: TGTGCCAGCAGTTCCTTCACCCAAATCCGGGACTTCTACGAGCAGTACTTC.

CDR3 nucleotides: TGTGCCAGTAGTATGCTTCGACTAGCGGGAGGTGAGCAGTTCTTC. Its translation is CASSMLRLAGGEQFF. This chain links TRBV19 with TRBJ2-1; 13 nucleotides align to TRBD2. CDR1 is LNHDA and CDR2 is SQIVND in the germline V gene (reference sequence). J gave up 9 bases and V 3 bases, and 5 bases lay outside the gene matches. This CDR3 is 15 amino acids long.

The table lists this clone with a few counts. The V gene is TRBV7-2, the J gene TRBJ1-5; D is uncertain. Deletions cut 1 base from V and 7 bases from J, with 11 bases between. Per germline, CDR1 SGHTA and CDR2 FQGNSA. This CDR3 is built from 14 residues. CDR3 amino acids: CASSLVRVVQPQHF. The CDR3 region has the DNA TGTGCCAGCAGCTTAGTGAGGGTTGTGCAGCCCCAGCATTTT.

CDR3 in amino acids: CASNLTRGRYNTDTQYF. The CDR3 DNA sequence: TGTGCCAGCAACCTTACTAGGGGGAGATACAACACAGATACGCAGTATTTT. The chain carries TRBV6-4 and TRBJ2-3; tentative D call: TRBD1 (6 bases). This CDR3 is built from 17 residues. The V and J ends lost 7 bases and 2 bases respectively, with 22 bases between them. CDR1 MRHNA and CDR2 SNTAGT come from the germline V gene.

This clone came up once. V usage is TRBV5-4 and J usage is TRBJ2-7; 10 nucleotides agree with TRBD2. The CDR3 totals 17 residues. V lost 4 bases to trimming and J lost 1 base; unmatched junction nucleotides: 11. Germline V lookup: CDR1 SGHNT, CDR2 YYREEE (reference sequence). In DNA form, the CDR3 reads TGTGCCAGCAGCAGAGGTCTAGCGGGAGTGGTTTCCTACGAGCAGTACTTC. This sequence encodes CASSRGLAGVVSYEQYF.

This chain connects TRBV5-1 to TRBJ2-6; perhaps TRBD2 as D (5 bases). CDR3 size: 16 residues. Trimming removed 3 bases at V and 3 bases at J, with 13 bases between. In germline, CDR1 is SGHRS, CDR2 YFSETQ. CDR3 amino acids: CASSSLGSFGANVLTF. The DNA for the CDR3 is TGCGCCAGCAGCTCGCTAGGGAGTTTTGGGGCCAACGTCCTGACTTTC.

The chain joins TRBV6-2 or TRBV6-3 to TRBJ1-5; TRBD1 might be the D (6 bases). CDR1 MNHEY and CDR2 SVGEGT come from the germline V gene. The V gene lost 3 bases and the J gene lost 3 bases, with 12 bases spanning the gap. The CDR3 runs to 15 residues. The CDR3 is CASSYGNRVNQPQHF. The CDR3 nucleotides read TGTGCCAGCAGTTATGGTAACAGGGTCAATCAGCCCCAGCATTTT.

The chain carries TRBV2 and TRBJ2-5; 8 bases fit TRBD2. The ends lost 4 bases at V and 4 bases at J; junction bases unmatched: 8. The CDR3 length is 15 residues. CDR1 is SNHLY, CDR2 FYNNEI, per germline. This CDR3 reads CASSGDSGIRETQYF. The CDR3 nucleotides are TGTGCCAGCAGTGGCGATAGCGGGATAAGAGAGACCCAGTACTTC.

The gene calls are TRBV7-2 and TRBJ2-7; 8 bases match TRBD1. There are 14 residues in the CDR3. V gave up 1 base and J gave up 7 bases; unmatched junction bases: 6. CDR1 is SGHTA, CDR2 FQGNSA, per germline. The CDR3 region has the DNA TGTGCCAGCAGCTTAGTCGGACAGGGAGAAGAGCAGTACTTC. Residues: CASSLVGQGEEQYF.

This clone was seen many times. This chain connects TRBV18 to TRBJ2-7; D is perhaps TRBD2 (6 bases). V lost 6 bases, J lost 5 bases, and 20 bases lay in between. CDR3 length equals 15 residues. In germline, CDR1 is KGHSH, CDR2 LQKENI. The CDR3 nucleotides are TGTGCCAGCTCGCCGGGGACTGCGGACGTCAACGAGCAGTACTTC. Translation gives CASSPGTADVNEQYF. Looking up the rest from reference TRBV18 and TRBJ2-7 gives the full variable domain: NAGVMQNPRHLVRRRGQEARLRCSPMKGHSHVYWYRQLPEEGLKFMVYLQKENIIDESGMPKERFSAEFPKEGPSILRIQQVVRGDSAAYFCASSPGTADVNEQYFGPGTRLTVT.

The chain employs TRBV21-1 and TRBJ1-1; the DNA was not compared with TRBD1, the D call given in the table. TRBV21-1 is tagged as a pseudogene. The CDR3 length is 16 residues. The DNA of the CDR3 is TGTGCCAGCAGCAAAGTAACAGGGGGCATGAACACTGAAGCTTTCTTT. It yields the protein CASSKVTGGMNTEAFF.

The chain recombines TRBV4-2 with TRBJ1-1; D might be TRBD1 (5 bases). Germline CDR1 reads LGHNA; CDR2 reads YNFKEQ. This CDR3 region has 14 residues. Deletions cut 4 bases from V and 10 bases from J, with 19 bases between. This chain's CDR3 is CASSPPDSYDGAFF. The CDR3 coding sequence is TGTGCCAGCAGCCCCCCTGACAGTTATGATGGAGCTTTCTTT.

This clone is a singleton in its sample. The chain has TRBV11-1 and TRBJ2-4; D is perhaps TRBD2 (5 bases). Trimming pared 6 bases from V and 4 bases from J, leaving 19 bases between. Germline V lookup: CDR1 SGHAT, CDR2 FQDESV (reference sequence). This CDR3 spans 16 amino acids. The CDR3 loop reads CASSRNREHRKNIQYF. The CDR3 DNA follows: TGTGCCAGCAGTCGTAACCGGGAACACCGAAAAAACATTCAGTACTTC.

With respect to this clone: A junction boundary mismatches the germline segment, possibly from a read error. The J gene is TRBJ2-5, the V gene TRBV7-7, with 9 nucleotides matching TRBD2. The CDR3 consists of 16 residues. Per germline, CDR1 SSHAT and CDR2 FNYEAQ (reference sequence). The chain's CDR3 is CASSRRPAGGGETQYF. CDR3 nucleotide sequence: TGTGCTAGCAGCCGCAGGCCAGCGGGAGGCGGGGAGACCCAGTACTTC.

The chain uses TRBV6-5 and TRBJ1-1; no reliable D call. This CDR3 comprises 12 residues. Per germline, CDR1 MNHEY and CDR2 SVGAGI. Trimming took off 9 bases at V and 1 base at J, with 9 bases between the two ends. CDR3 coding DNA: TGTGCCAGTTCTAAGCAGAACACTGAAGCTTTCTTT. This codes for CASSKQNTEAFF.

CDR3 residues: CASSLGDFSNYGYTF. In DNA, the CDR3 is TGCGCCAGCAGCTTGGGGGACTTCTCTAACTATGGCTACACCTTC. This sequence joins TRBV5-1 and TRBJ1-2, with a tentative D call TRBD1 (5 bases). The V end was cut by 0 bases, the J end by 0 bases, with 9 bases between. The CDR3 has 15 amino acids. The V gene's germline CDR1 is SGHRS and CDR2 YFSETQ. Together with reference TRBV5-1 and TRBJ1-2, the CDR3 gives the full variable domain: KAGVTQTPRYLIKTRGQQVTLSCSPISGHRSVSWYQQTPGQGLQFLFEYFSETQRNKGNFPGRFSGRQFSNSRSEMNVSTLELGDSALYLCASSLGDFSNYGYTFGSGTRLTVV.

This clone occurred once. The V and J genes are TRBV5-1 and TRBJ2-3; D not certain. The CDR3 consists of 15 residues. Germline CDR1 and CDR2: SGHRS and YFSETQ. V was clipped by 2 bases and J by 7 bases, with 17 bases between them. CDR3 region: CASSLGQQNVYTQYF. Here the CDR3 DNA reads TGCGCCAGCAGCTTAGGTCAACAGAACGTTTATACGCAGTATTTT. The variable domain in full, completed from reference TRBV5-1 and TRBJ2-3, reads KAGVTQTPRYLIKTRGQQVTLSCSPISGHRSVSWYQQTPGQGLQFLFEYFSETQRNKGNFPGRFSGRQFSNSRSEMNVSTLELGDSALYLCASSLGQQNVYTQYFGPGTRLTVL.

This CDR3 reads CASSLADRGYTF. CDR3 DNA sequence: TGCGCCAGCAGCTTGGCGGACAGGGGCTACACCTTC. The chain employs TRBV5-1 and TRBJ1-2; 7 positions match TRBD1. Germline V gene sequence: CDR1 SGHRS, CDR2 YFSETQ. The CDR3 contains 12 residues. The V segment lost 0 bases and the J segment 8 bases; nucleotides outside the gene matches: 1. The full variable domain, rest sourced from reference TRBV5-1 and TRBJ1-2, is KAGVTQTPRYLIKTRGQQVTLSCSPISGHRSVSWYQQTPGQGLQFLFEYFSETQRNKGNFPGRFSGRQFSNSRSEMNVSTLELGDSALYLCASSLADRGYTFGSGTRLTVV.

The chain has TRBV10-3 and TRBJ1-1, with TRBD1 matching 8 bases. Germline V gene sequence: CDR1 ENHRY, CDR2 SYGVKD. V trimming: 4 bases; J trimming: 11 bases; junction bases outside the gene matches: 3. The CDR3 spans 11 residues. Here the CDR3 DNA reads TGTGCCATCAGTGGCCGGGACAGGGCTTTCTTT. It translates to CAISGRDRAFF.

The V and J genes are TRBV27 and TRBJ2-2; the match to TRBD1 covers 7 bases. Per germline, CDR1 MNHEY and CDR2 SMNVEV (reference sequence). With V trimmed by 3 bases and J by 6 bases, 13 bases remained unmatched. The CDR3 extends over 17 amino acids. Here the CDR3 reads CASSFFYGTGEPGELFF. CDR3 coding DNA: TGTGCCAGCAGTTTTTTTTATGGAACAGGGGAACCCGGGGAGCTGTTTTTT.

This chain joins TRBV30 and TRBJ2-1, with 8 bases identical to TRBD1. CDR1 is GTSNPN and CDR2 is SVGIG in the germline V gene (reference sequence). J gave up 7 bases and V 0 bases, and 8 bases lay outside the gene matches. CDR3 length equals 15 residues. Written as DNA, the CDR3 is TGTGCCTGGAGTGTACTCCAGGGGGCGCAGAATGAGCAGTTCTTC. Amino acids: CAWSVLQGAQNEQFF. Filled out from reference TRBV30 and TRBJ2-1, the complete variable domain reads SQTIHQWPATLVQPVGSPLSLECTVEGTSNPNLYWYRQAAGRGLQLLFYSVGIGQISSEVPQNLSASRPQDRQFILSSKKLLLSDSGFYLCAWSVLQGAQNEQFFGPGTRLTVL.

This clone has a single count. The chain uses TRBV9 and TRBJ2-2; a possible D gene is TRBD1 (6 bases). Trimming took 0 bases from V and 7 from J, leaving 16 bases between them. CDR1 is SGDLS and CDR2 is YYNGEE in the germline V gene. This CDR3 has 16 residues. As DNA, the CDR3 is TGTGCCAGCAGCGTAGGGAAAGGGGGAATTGACGGGGAGCTGTTTTTT. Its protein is CASSVGKGGIDGELFF.

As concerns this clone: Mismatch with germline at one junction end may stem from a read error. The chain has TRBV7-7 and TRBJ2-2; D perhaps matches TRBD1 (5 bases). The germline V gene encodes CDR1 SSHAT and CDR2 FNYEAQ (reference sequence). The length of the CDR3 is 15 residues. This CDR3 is CASSSYYEQGGELFF. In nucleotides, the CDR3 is TGTGCTAGCAGCTCTTACTACGAGCAGGGCGGGGAGCTGTTTTTT.

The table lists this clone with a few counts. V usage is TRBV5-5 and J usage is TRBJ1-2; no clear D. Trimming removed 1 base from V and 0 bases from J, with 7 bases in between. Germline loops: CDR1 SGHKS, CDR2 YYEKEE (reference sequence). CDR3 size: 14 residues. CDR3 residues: CASSLSPTNYGYTF. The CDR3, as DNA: TGTGCCAGCAGCTTGTCGCCTACTAACTATGGCTACACCTTC.